The 7 T cell receptor beta chains below come from one sample, sequenced in a study of cytomegalovirus exposure and HLA in healthy donors. The PCR employed 60 Vbeta primers together with 13 Jbeta primers. Measured with immunoSEQ multiplex PCR; TCRdb has only the in-frame clones, and not every one. The sample contains 150,000 to 200,000 clones, around three quarters of which appear only once. Sequences were obtained from PBMCs. All receptors derive from a woman aged 25 to 39 in good health and CMV-seropositive.

The chain joins TRBV5-1 to TRBJ2-1, with unresolved D. The germline V gene has CDR1 SGHRS and CDR2 YFSETQ. Trimming left V 2 bases short and J 6 bases short, with 15 bases between. The CDR3 totals 15 residues. The CDR3 DNA reads as TGCGCCAGCAGCTTCGGCAGCACTAACGGCAATGAGCAGTTCTTC. This gives the protein CASSFGSTNGNEQFF.

The V gene is TRBV5-6, the J gene TRBJ1-1; possible D gene TRBD1, 6 bases. CDR3 length: 14 residues. Germline V gives CDR1 SGHDT, CDR2 YYEEEE. The V gene lost 1 base and the J gene lost 3 bases, with 10 bases spanning the gap. The CDR3 DNA sequence: TGTGCCAGCAGCTTGTTTCACAGGGACACTGAAGCTTTCTTT. Amino acids: CASSLFHRDTEAFF.

V gene TRBV4-1 combines with J gene TRBJ2-3; 10 bases match TRBD1. The CDR3 runs 18 residues. Trimming took 4 bases from V and 6 from J; bases not matched to a gene: 16. Looked up from germline, CDR1 is MGHRA and CDR2 is YSYEKL. CDR3 protein: CASSRQWVRTGGDDTQYF. DNA of the CDR3: TGCGCCAGCAGCCGACAATGGGTACGGACAGGGGGTGACGATACGCAGTATTTT.

The chain has TRBV2 and TRBJ1-1; 9 bases fit TRBD1. V was pared by 4 bases and J by 3 bases, with 6 bases of the junction left unmatched. The germline V gene has CDR1 SNHLY and CDR2 FYNNEI. CDR3 length: 15 residues. CDR3: CASSVSGQGYTEAFF. The CDR3, as DNA: TGTGCCAGCAGTGTTTCGGGACAGGGCTACACTGAAGCTTTCTTT.

V is TRBV5-5 and J is TRBJ2-2, with a tentative D call TRBD1 (7 bases). Trimming cost V 7 bases and J 2 bases, with 15 bases left between them. CDR3 length: 15 amino acids. Germline V gene lookup returns CDR1 SGHKS and CDR2 YYEKEE (reference sequence). The CDR3 loop is CASYSGGLNTGELFF. Written as DNA, the CDR3 is TGTGCCAGCTACTCAGGGGGGCTTAACACCGGGGAGCTGTTTTTT.

This clone was seen a single time. The chain combines TRBV10-2 with TRBJ2-7; D is unresolved. With 6 bases removed from V and 0 bases from J, the gap between germline ends came to 3 bases. This CDR3 has 11 amino acids. Germline assignment: CDR1 WSHSY and CDR2 SAAADI. The CDR3 DNA sequence: TGCGCCAGCAGCTCCTCCTACGAGCAGTACTTC. Translating gives CASSSSYEQYF.

V usage is TRBV5-6 and J usage is TRBJ2-7; D uncertain. Germline V gene data show CDR1 as SGHDT and CDR2 as YYEEEE. The CDR3 sequence is 12 residues long. Between the trimmed V and J ends, which lost 3 bases and 7 bases, there was a span of 11 bases. CDR3 in DNA: TGTGCCAGCAGCTCTAGTACCTTGGAGCAGTACTTC. Encoded protein: CASSSSTLEQYF.